The 20 T cell receptor beta chains presented below share a single source sample, sequenced in a study of human CD8 memory T cell subsets. Construction of TCR beta libraries was accomplished by means of UMI-labeled 5' RACE. TCRdb reprocessed the 5' RACE reads and stores each CDR3 protein as one record, lacking DNA. Here the sample table reports 4,500 to 6,000 distinct CDR3 sequences. The material sequenced was CD8+ T cells from PBMCs. The receptors stem from a human donor in good health.

The chain employs TRBV6-6 and TRBJ2-1; TCRdb's D call of TRBD2 is untestable without DNA. Germline V gives CDR1 MNHNY, CDR2 SVGAGI (reference sequence). This CDR3 has 15 amino acids. This CDR3 is CASSYWASEDGEQFF.

The chain has TRBV6-2 or TRBV6-3 and TRBJ1-2; checking the TCRdb D call of TRBD1 is not possible without DNA. Looked up from germline, CDR1 is MNHEY and CDR2 is SVGEGT. The CDR3 has 12 amino acids. The CDR3 loop reads CASPDRNYGYTF.

This chain connects TRBV5-1 to TRBJ1-1; TCRdb designates TRBD1, a call that cannot be tested without DNA. This CDR3 is 13 amino acids long. In germline, CDR1 is SGHRS, CDR2 YFSETQ. Here the CDR3 reads CASEKPGGTEAFF.

V usage is TRBV13 and J usage is TRBJ2-2; TCRdb's assignment of TRBD2 cannot be checked, as there is no DNA. The CDR3 runs to 15 residues. Germline V lookup: CDR1 PRHDT, CDR2 FYEKMQ (reference sequence). The CDR3 here is CASSFPTSGTGELFF.

This clonotype is labeled medium-sized based on frequency. The chain has TRBV20-1 and TRBJ1-1. This CDR3 contains 13 residues. Looked up from germline, CDR1 is DFQATT and CDR2 is SNEGSKA (reference sequence). The CDR3 loop is CSARDAGSTEAFF.

V is TRBV12-3 or TRBV12-4 and J is TRBJ2-5; the TCRdb call, TRBD1, lacks DNA for checking. The CDR3 extends over 14 amino acids. The CDR3 sequence is CASSTGQGQETQYF.

The chain links TRBV6-2 or TRBV6-3 to TRBJ2-5; the D call of TRBD1 rests on TCRdb alone, since no DNA is present to check it. The CDR3 length is 15 residues. Germline V gene lookup returns CDR1 MNHEY and CDR2 SVGEGT. CDR3 residues: CASSYSKDSKETQYF.

This clonotype is medium-sized by frequency. J is TRBJ1-1 and V is TRBV5-1; TCRdb returns TRBD1, unconfirmable since there is no DNA. The CDR3 extends over 16 amino acids. The germline V gene has CDR1 SGHRS and CDR2 YFSETQ. The CDR3 protein is CASSLSGGYEDTEAFF.

The chain is built from TRBV7-2 and TRBJ1-3. This CDR3 has 15 residues. Germline V lookup: CDR1 SGHTA, CDR2 FQGNSA. The CDR3 reads CASSLGTSSGNTIYF.

This rearrangement joins TRBV28 to TRBJ2-7; TCRdb selects TRBD1, and the lack of DNA leaves this call unchecked. CDR3 length: 16 amino acids. Germline CDR1 MDHEN, CDR2 SYDVKM. CDR3 in amino acids: CASSPVLQGGTYEQYF.

In terms of frequency, this clonotype is medium-sized (0.01 to 0.1%). The V gene is TRBV29-1, the J gene TRBJ2-3; TCRdb designates TRBD1, a call that cannot be tested without DNA. The CDR3 totals 15 residues. The germline CDR1 and CDR2 sequences are SQVTM and ANQGSEA. CDR3 amino acids: CSVDGAQGGTDTQYF.

The CDR3 loop is CASSTRLLDTAHTSYEQYF. V gene TRBV12-3 or TRBV12-4 combines with J gene TRBJ2-7; TCRdb designates TRBD2, a call that cannot be tested without DNA. The CDR3 spans 19 residues.

V gene TRBV19 combines with J gene TRBJ2-5; TCRdb's D call of TRBD1 is untestable without DNA. CDR1 LNHDA and CDR2 SQIVND come from the germline V gene (reference sequence). CDR3 length: 15 amino acids. The chain's CDR3 is CASSMGDRARETQYF.

The chain links TRBV28 to TRBJ1-2. Germline V gene sequence: CDR1 MDHEN, CDR2 SYDVKM. CDR3 length equals 13 residues. CDR3 in amino acids: CASRPEPRYGYTF.

The chain couples TRBV7-6 to TRBJ2-7; lacking DNA, the TRBD1 call made by TCRdb goes unchecked. The germline gives CDR1 SGHVS, CDR2 FNYEAQ. The CDR3 is 14 amino acids. The CDR3 sequence is CASSLEQGTDEQYF.

The rearrangement uses TRBV5-4 and TRBJ2-4; TCRdb lists TRBD1, though no DNA is available to test this call. The CDR3 is 15 residues long. Germline assignment: CDR1 SGHNT and CDR2 YYREEE (reference sequence). The CDR3 spells CASSLQGLAKNIQYF.

CDR3 in amino acids: CASSSAGSYGYTF. This rearrangement joins TRBV7-2 to TRBJ1-2. This CDR3 is 13 amino acids long. Germline CDR1 reads SGHTA; CDR2 reads FQGNSA.

The CDR3 loop reads CASSLRTSGVVDTGELFF. V is TRBV7-8 and J is TRBJ2-2; TCRdb selects TRBD2, and the lack of DNA leaves this call unchecked. Germline V gene lookup returns CDR1 SGHVS and CDR2 FQNEAQ. This CDR3 spans 18 amino acids.

The chain carries TRBV6-6 and TRBJ2-3; TCRdb outputs TRBD2, but without DNA this stays unchecked. The length of the CDR3 is 16 residues. Germline V gene data show CDR1 as MNHNY and CDR2 as SVGAGI (reference sequence). This chain's CDR3 is CASSYPSGGLTDTQYF.

The chain combines TRBV28 with TRBJ2-3; TCRdb outputs TRBD2, but without DNA this stays unchecked. The CDR3 consists of 17 residues. Germline values: CDR1 MDHEN, CDR2 SYDVKM. CDR3 residues: CASSYRWASGSGDTQYF.